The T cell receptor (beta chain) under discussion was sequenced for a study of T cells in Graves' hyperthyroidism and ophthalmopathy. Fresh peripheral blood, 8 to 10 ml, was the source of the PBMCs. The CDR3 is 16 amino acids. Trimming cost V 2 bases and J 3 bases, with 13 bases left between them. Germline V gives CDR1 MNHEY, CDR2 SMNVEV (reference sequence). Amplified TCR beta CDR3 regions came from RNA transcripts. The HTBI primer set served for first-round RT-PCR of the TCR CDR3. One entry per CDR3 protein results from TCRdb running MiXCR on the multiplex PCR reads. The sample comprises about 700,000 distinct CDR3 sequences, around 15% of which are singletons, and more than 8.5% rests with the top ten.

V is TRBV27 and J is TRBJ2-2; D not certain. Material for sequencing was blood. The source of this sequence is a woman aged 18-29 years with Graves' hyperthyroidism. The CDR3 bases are TGTGCCAGCAGTTTAGAATACCCAACCTACACCGGGGAGCTGTTTTTT. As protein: CASSLEYPTYTGELFF.